This record covers a single TCR beta chain. As yet, its antigen is unknown. The sample belongs to a study of T cell responses to AZD1222 COVID-19 vaccine. About the research overall: Second-dose schedules of about 4 or about 12 weeks were combined.

Method: immunoSEQ multiplex PCR; TCRdb's copy keeps in-frame clones and lacks some. The table lists 150,000 or so clones, about 92% of them singletons, with 7.5% to 9.5% in the top ten. Trimming removed 6 bases from V and 0 bases from J, with 12 bases in between. The germline V gene has CDR1 SGHTA and CDR2 FQGNSA. The CDR3 length is 15 residues. Findings of the study overall: At study baseline, merely several AZD1222 recipients were seropositive.

The receptor was isolated from an adult in good health. Sequenced here: peripheral blood, sampled on day 0 of AZD1222 vaccination. V and J are TRBV7-2 and TRBJ2-1; D gene unclear. The CDR3 nucleotides read TGTGCCAGCAGGGTTACTAAGCTCTCCTACAATGAGCAGTTCTTC. This gives the protein CASRVTKLSYNEQFF.